The present T cell receptor (beta chain) was sequenced within a study of PD-L1 blockade in urothelial cancer. Study-level information: The analyses of blood took place 3 weeks (second dose) and 6 weeks after treatment start. General study findings and limits: When measured at 3 weeks, tumor-associated blood clones expanded more in durable-benefit patients.

Here immunoSEQ multiplex PCR was the method, and the copy in TCRdb shows in-frame clones only, minus some. The sample consists of almost 90,000 clones, 80% to 85% of them appearing once. The time point was: pretreatment peripheral blood. Urothelial carcinoma, locally advanced or metastatic, affected the patients. Every patient provided from 1 to 8 samples, collected pretreatment and on-treatment. Germline CDR1 reads KGHSH; CDR2 reads LQKENI. The CDR3 is 13 residues long. Trimming removed 5 bases from V and 3 bases from J; junction bases left unmatched: 3. This clone was detected once. No antigen is known for it.

This clonotype originated in a man aged 55 to 69 with urothelial cancer. Material: PBMCs, obtained around atezolizumab (anti-PD-L1) treatment. The rearrangement joins TRBV18 to TRBJ2-7, with TRBD1 identical over 8 bases. CDR3 in DNA: TGTGCCAGCTCATCGGACAGGGACTACGAGCAGTACTTC. This translates into CASSSDRDYEQYF.